What follows describes a single T cell receptor (beta chain). Its antigen specificity is not known. The input lacks base qualities; no much larger clone sits a single base away. The sample belongs to a study of blood T cell repertoires in COVID-19 (dated by TCRdb to 2020 to 2021). In the study overall: Collaborator samples came from the United States, Italy and Spain and covered acute and convalescent phases of COVID-19. Samples were obtained from the ongoing ImmuneRACE study (first 160 participants) and from over 1,000 subjects provided by 6 global collaborators. The repertoires were released in a freely available public database meant as a resource for research on the immune response to SARS-CoV-2. Where available, HLA class I and class II types were taken from metadata supplied by the sample provider and were not determined by assay-based typing. Deeply sampled blood TCRbeta repertoires from subjects exposed to, actively infected with, or recovered from COVID-19 were included in the dataset. Nearly every sample came with metadata listing a de-identified subject ID, COVID-19 status, age in years and sex. The prospective study material was composed of cDNA or gDNA derived from T cells, B-cell-depleted T cells, or PBMCs. The paper's findings and limits, for the study overall: The quantity of clinical and demographic metadata differed by source and by participant and was supplied without curation.

Another Seattle source contributed samples from volunteer blood donors who had recovered from COVID-19. Collaborating institutions collected whole blood in K2EDTA tubes following their own protocols. For TCRbeta analysis, collaborators shipped samples as frozen whole blood, isolated PBMCs, or DNA extracted from either of those sample types. TCRbeta CDR3 regions were amplified from genomic DNA using the immunoSEQ Assay, a bias-controlled multiplex PCR. As for how the authors treated the data: Within the assay, amplification of reference gene primers was used to estimate how many nucleated cells each sample contained. To quantify the absolute abundance of each unique TCRbeta CDR3 rearrangement, sequence reads were collapsed and filtered. For each sample, productive Simpson clonality was calculated as the square root of Simpson's diversity index over productive rearrangements. The clones in this table, taken by TCRdb from immuneACCESS, are in-frame only. Not every clone is retained; where verified, under half of the shortfall comes from an unresolved V gene, and the cause of the rest is unknown. The DNA gave D and trimming, while V, J and clone size come from that table. Across this sample there are hundreds of thousands of clones, with roughly 85% seen only once. The ten top clones hold approximately 9% of the sample.

V and J are trimmed by 6 bases and 3 bases, and the gene matches miss 2 bases of the junction. From cysteine to phenylalanine, the CDR3 is 13 amino acids long. Only CDR3 DNA remains: 39 bases, in frame from the first base. The germline V gene (reference sequence) supplies CDR1 LNHDA and CDR2 SQIVND. Recombination joined TRBV19 with TRBJ2-3, with 8 junctional bases fitting TRBD1. This sequence originates from a woman aged 45-65 years who had recovered from COVID-19. The specimen was peripheral blood. Read as DNA, the sequence is TGTGCCAGTAGCGACAGGGGAACAGATACGCAGTATTTT. Its protein reads: CASSDRGTDTQYF.